A single sample gave rise to the 15 T cell receptor beta chains below, sequenced in a study of early stage breast cancer tumors. Produced via immunoSEQ multiplex PCR; TCRdb's table is partial and in-frame only. This table holds about 30,000 clones, 65% to 75% found once. Input material: blood. All receptors come from a person aged 45 to 60 with breast cancer.

The V call is TRBV11-2, the J call TRBJ1-1, with 8 bases that match TRBD1. CDR1 SGHAT and CDR2 FQNNGV come from the germline V gene. The V segment lost 7 bases and the J segment 7 bases; nucleotides outside the gene matches: 17. This CDR3 region has 16 residues. CDR3 coding DNA: TGTGCCAGCACCTTGGGTGCACGGACAGGGTCGTATGAAGCTTTCTTT. Translating gives CASTLGARTGSYEAFF.

The V and J genes are TRBV30 and TRBJ2-3; weak D call: TRBD2 (5 bases). Germline CDR1 and CDR2: GTSNPN and SVGIG (reference sequence). V lost 0 bases and J lost 4, with 8 bases in between. The CDR3 runs to 13 residues. The CDR3 DNA reads TGTGCCTGGAGTGTACCCGGGGCAGATACGCAGTATTTT. Its protein product is CAWSVPGADTQYF.

In its sample, this clone was seen once. V gene TRBV5-1 combines with J gene TRBJ2-7; D gene ambiguous. Germline V gives CDR1 SGHRS, CDR2 YFSETQ. V gave up 4 bases and J gave up 0 bases, with 14 bases separating them. The CDR3 contains 15 residues. The CDR3 spells CASSPRRLNSYEQYF. The CDR3 DNA sequence: TGCGCCAGCAGCCCGCGTCGCCTGAACTCCTACGAGCAGTACTTC.

The V call is TRBV11-1, the J call TRBJ2-7; 7 nucleotides align to TRBD2. Germline loops: CDR1 SGHAT, CDR2 FQDESV (reference sequence). J gave up 5 bases and V 1 base, and 5 bases lay outside the gene matches. The CDR3 runs to 14 residues. This CDR3 reads CASSLGRAGNEQYF. For the CDR3, the DNA is TGTGCCAGCAGCTTAGGACGAGCGGGAAACGAGCAGTACTTC.

The chain is built from TRBV4-1 and TRBJ2-1; TRBD2 matches 8 bases. Trimming removed 5 bases from V and 4 bases from J; junction bases left unmatched: 4. Germline values: CDR1 MGHRA, CDR2 YSYEKL. CDR3 length: 14 residues. CDR3 protein: CASSTSGRYNEQFF. DNA of the CDR3: TGCGCCAGCAGCACTAGCGGAAGATACAATGAGCAGTTCTTC.

The chain has TRBV4-1 and TRBJ2-7; D is uncertain. V gave up 1 base and J gave up 0 bases, with 13 bases separating them. The length of the CDR3 is 16 residues. Germline V lookup: CDR1 MGHRA, CDR2 YSYEKL. The CDR3 DNA reads TGCGCCAGCAGCCAAGTATGGTTAGCTGCCTCCTACGAGCAGTACTTC. Amino acid sequence: CASSQVWLAASYEQYF.

The chain joins TRBV19 to TRBJ1-3; maybe TRBD1 (5 bases). Trimming removed 5 bases from V and 4 bases from J, with 12 bases in between. CDR1 is LNHDA, CDR2 SQIVND, per germline (reference sequence). The length of the CDR3 is 14 residues. The CDR3 coding sequence is TGTGCCAGTAGTCGGGGGAAATCGGGAAACACCATATATTTT. It translates to CASSRGKSGNTIYF.

By its share, this clone is medium-sized. The chain recombines TRBV5-5 with TRBJ2-7, with 9 bases that match TRBD1. Germline V gene data show CDR1 as SGHKS and CDR2 as YYEKEE (reference sequence). The V segment lost 0 bases and the J segment 5 bases; nucleotides outside the gene matches: 6. This CDR3 region has 15 residues. CDR3 region: CASSLDTGGWNEQYF. The CDR3 nucleotides read TGTGCCAGCAGCTTGGATACAGGGGGCTGGAACGAGCAGTACTTC.

The rearrangement links TRBV30 to TRBJ1-2; 9 bases agree with TRBD1. Germline assignment: CDR1 GTSNPN and CDR2 SVGIG (reference sequence). This CDR3 has 17 amino acids. V lost 2 bases and J lost 4; bases outside the gene matches: 14. The DNA for the CDR3 is TGTGCCTGGAGTCCCCCGGGACAGGGCTTGACTAGCTATGGCTACACCTTC. Translation: CAWSPPGQGLTSYGYTF.

The V gene is TRBV5-6, the J gene TRBJ2-1; D call uncertain. Germline V gene data show CDR1 as SGHDT and CDR2 as YYEEEE. The CDR3 sequence is 15 residues long. Between the trimmed V and J ends, which lost 2 bases and 3 bases, there was a span of 12 bases. CDR3: CASSFRADYYNEQFF. In DNA, the CDR3 is TGTGCCAGCAGCTTCCGGGCGGATTACTACAATGAGCAGTTCTTC.

This clone was detected a few times. The chain carries TRBV25-1 and TRBJ2-7; 10 bases agree with TRBD1. Germline values: CDR1 MGHDK, CDR2 SYGVNS. The junction had 0 bases not matched to a gene; V was cut back by 8 bases and J by 5 bases. CDR3 length: 11 residues. CDR3 DNA sequence: TGTGCCAGCGGACAGGGGGACGAGCAGTACTTC. Its protein is CASGQGDEQYF.

Remarks on this clone: A read error may account for a junction end that differs from germline. The chain joins TRBV7-9 to TRBJ2-1; 11 positions agree with TRBD2. Germline-derived CDR1 and CDR2 are SEHNR and FQNEAQ (reference sequence). The CDR3 runs to 15 residues. The CDR3 loop is CASTLAGGPGNEQFF. The CDR3 nucleotides are TGTGCCAGCACCTTAGCGGGAGGGCCGGGGAATGAGCAGTTCTTC.

This chain uses TRBV7-3 with TRBJ2-5; D is undetermined. CDR1 and CDR2 from the germline V gene are SGHTA and FQGTGA. V was cut by 5 bases and J by 3 bases, with 10 bases left in between. This CDR3 has 13 amino acids. For the CDR3, the DNA is TGTGCCAGCAGCCCTCGGAAGGAAGAGACCCAGTACTTC. This encodes CASSPRKEETQYF.

The chain combines TRBV30 with TRBJ2-2; possibly TRBD1 or TRBD2 for D (5 bases each). CDR3 length: 14 residues. V was pared by 2 bases and J by 5 bases, with 12 bases between. Germline V gene lookup returns CDR1 GTSNPN and CDR2 SVGIG (reference sequence). CDR3 bases: TGTGCCTGGAGTACAGAATGGGGGACCGGGGAGCTGTTTTTT. It yields the protein CAWSTEWGTGELFF.

The chain joins TRBV4-1 to TRBJ1-1, with 10 bases matching TRBD1. Per the germline V gene, CDR1 is MGHRA and CDR2 is YSYEKL. The CDR3 loop spans 15 amino acids. The V and J ends lost 8 bases and 3 bases, in that order; junction bases with no gene match: 9. This CDR3 is CASHPEGQGYTEAFF. The CDR3 nucleotides read TGCGCCAGCCATCCCGAGGGACAGGGGTACACTGAAGCTTTCTTT.